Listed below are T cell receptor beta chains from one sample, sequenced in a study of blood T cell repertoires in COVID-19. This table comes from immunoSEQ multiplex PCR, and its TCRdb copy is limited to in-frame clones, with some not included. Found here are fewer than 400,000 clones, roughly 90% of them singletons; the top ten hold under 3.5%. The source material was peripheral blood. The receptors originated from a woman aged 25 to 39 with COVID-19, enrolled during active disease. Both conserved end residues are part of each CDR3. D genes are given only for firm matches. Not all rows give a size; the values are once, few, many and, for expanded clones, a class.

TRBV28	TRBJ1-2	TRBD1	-	CASSSLTGRNYGYTF	TGTGCCAGCAGTTCACTGACAGGGAGGAACTATGGCTACACCTTC
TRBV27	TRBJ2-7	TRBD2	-	CASSFGGSFDEQYF	TGTGCCAGCAGTTTCGGCGGGAGTTTCGACGAGCAGTACTTC
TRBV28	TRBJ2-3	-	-	CASRLTKQPTDTQYF	TGTGCCAGCAGGCTGACTAAGCAACCAACAGATACGCAGTATTTT
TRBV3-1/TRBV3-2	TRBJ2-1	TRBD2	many	CASSQDRLANEQFF	TGTGCCAGCAGCCAAGATCGACTAGCCAATGAGCAGTTCTTC
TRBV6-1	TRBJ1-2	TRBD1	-	CASSASTTGGRYGYTF	TGTGCCAGCAGTGCTAGCACGACAGGGGGTCGATATGGCTACACCTTC
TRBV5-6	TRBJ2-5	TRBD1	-	CASSLTGGTSGTQYF	TGTGCCAGCAGCTTGACAGGGGGCACCTCAGGGACCCAGTACTTC
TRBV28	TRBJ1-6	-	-	CAINRERGYNSPLHF	TGTGCCATTAACCGGGAAAGGGGGTATAATTCACCCCTCCACTTT
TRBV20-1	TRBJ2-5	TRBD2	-	CSGGGHETQYF	TGCAGTGGGGGGGGTCATGAGACCCAGTACTTC
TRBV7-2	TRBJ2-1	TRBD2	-	CASSREGRLEFF	TGTGCCAGCAGCCGGGAGGGCCGTCTGGAGTTCTTC
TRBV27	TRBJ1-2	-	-	CASSLRGGYGYTF	TGTGCCAGCAGTTTAAGGGGAGGCTATGGCTACACCTTC
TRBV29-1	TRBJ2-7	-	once	CSVRQSSYEQYF	TGCAGCGTGCGACAGAGCTCCTACGAGCAGTACTTC
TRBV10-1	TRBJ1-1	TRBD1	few	CASSATGNKEAFF	TGCGCCAGCAGTGCGACAGGGAATAAAGAAGCTTTCTTT
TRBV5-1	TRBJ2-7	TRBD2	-	CASSLRTSASYEQYF	TGCGCCAGCAGCCTCCGGACTAGTGCCTCCTACGAGCAGTACTTC
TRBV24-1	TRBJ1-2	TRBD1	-	CATSDGTDYGYTF	TGTGCCACCAGTGACGGGACAGACTATGGCTACACCTTC
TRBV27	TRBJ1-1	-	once	CASSLTANTEAFF	TGTGCCAGCAGTTTAACAGCGAACACTGAAGCTTTCTTT
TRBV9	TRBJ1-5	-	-	CASSVGETSSSNQPQHF	TGTGCCAGCAGCGTAGGGGAGACATCTAGTAGCAATCAGCCCCAGCATTTT
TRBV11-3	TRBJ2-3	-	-	CASSSLTSGTQYF	TGTGCCAGCAGCTCCCTCACCAGCGGTACGCAGTATTTT
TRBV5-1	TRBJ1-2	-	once	CASSLIVRDGYTF	TGCGCCAGCAGCTTGATTGTTCGGGATGGCTACACCTTC
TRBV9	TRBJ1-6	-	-	CASSVDPREASPLHF	TGTGCCAGCAGCGTAGATCCCAGGGAGGCGTCACCCCTCCACTTT
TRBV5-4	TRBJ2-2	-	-	CASSSSNTGELFF	TGTGCCAGCAGCTCCTCTAACACCGGGGAGCTGTTTTTT